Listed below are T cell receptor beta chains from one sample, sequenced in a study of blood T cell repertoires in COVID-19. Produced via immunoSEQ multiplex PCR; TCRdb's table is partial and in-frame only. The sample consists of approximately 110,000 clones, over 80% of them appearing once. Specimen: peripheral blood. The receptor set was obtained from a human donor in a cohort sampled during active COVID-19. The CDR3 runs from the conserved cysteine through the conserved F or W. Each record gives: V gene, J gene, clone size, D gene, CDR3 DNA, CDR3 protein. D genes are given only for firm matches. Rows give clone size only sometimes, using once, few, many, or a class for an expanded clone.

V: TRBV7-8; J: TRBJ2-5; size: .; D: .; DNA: TGTGCCAGCAGCCCCGTGGCGGGTCGCCCACAAGAGACCCAGTACTTC; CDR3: CASSPVAGRPQETQYF
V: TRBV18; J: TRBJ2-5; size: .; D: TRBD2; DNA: TGTGCCAGCTCGCCCGCCCAACCGGGACTAGGTTCAGAGACCCAGTACTTC; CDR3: CASSPAQPGLGSETQYF
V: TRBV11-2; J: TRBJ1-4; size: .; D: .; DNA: TGTGCCAGCCGCGTCGGGGGAGTTTTT; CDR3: CASRVGGVF
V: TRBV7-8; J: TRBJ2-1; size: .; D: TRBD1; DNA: TGTGCCAGCAGCTTAGGACAGGGGCTTCTCTATGAGCAGTTCTTC; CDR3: CASSLGQGLLYEQFF
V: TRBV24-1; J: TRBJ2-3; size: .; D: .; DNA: TGTGCCACCAGTGATGAGACACGAAGCACAGATACGCAGTATTTT; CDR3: CATSDETRSTDTQYF
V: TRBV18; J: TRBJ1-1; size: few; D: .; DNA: TGTGCCAGCTCCCTAAAACAGCGGGACACTGAAGCTTTCTTT; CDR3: CASSLKQRDTEAFF
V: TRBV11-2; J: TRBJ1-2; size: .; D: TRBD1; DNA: TGTGCCAGCAGCTTAGATCACCAGGGGGTCGGCTACACCTTC; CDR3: CASSLDHQGVGYTF
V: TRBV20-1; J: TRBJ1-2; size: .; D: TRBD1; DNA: TGCAGTGCTAGTCCTATTCCGGGACAGGAGATGATTGGCTACACCTTC; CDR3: CSASPIPGQEMIGYTF
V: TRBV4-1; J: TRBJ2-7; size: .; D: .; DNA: TGCGCCAGCAGCCAAGATCATAACTATCCCGACGAGCAGTACTTC; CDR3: CASSQDHNYPDEQYF
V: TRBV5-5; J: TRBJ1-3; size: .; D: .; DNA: TGTGCCAGCAGCGTGCCCCTGGGCAACACCATATATTTT; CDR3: CASSVPLGNTIYF
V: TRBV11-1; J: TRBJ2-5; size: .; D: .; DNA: TGTGCCAGCAGCTTGGAGGGGGCAGGAGAGACCCAGTACTTC; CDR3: CASSLEGAGETQYF
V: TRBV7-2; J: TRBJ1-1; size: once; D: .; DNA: TGTGCCAGCAGCGCGGGACTGTGGAACACTGAAGCTTTCTTT; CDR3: CASSAGLWNTEAFF
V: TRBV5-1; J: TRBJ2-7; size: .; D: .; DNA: TGCGCCAGCACCCCCCCCCGGGGTCCCTACGAGCAGTACTTC; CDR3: CASTPPRGPYEQYF
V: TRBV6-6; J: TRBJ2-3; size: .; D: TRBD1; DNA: TGTGCCAGCCGGGACAGTAACACAGATACGCAGTATTTT; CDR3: CASRDSNTDTQYF
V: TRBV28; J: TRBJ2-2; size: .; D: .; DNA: TGTGCCAGCAGTTTATTAATATCCGGGGACACCGGGGAGCTGTTTTTT; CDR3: CASSLLISGDTGELFF
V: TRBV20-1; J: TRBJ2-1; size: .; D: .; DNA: TGCAGTGCTAGTCAGCGTCGCCTAAGCTCCTACAATGAGCAGTTCTTC; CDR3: CSASQRRLSSYNEQFF
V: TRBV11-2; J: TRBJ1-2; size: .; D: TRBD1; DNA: TGTGCCAGCAGCTTAGCCCTGGACAGGGGAAGCGGCTACACCTTC; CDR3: CASSLALDRGSGYTF
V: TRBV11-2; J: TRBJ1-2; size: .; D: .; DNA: TGTGCCAGCAGCTCCCCTCGGACAGTGAAAGACTATGGCTACACCTTC; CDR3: CASSSPRTVKDYGYTF
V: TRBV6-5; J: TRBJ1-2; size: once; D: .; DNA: TGTGCCAGCAGCCAACACAGGGATGCCTATGGCTACACCTTC; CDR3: CASSQHRDAYGYTF
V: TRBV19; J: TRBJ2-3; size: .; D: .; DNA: TGTGCCAGTGGGACTCCGCCCTTCACAGATACGCAGTATTTT; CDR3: CASGTPPFTDTQYF
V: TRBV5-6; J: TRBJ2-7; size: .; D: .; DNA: TGTGCCAGCAGCCAGTATCACAGGGTTTACGAGCAGTACTTC; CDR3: CASSQYHRVYEQYF
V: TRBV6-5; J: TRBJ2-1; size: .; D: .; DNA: TGTGCCACCCTTCGGCGGGGCGGTGGGGGTGAGCAGTTCTTC; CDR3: CATLRRGGGGEQFF
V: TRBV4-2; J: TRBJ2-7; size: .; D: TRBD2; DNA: TGTGCCAGCAGCCAAGCGAGCGGGGACCTCTCCTACGAGCAGTACTTC; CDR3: CASSQASGDLSYEQYF
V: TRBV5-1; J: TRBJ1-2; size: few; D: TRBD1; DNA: TGCGCCAGCAGCCCGGATGGGACAGGGCCTAACTATGGCTACACCTTC; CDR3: CASSPDGTGPNYGYTF
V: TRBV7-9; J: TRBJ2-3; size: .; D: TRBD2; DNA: TGTGCCAGCAGCTTACTAGCGGGAGTTACAGATACGCAGTATTTT; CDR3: CASSLLAGVTDTQYF
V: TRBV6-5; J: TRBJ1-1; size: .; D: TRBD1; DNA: TGTGCCAGCAGCCGTGGACAGGGGCACACTGAAGCTTTCTTT; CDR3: CASSRGQGHTEAFF
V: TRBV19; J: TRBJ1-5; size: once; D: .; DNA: TGTGCCAGCAGCCCGTGGAGGGGTCAGCCCCAGCATTTT; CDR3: CASSPWRGQPQHF
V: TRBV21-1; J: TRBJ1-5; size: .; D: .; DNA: TGTGCCAGCGAAGAGACAGGCGTCAATCAGCCCCAGCATTTT; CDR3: CASEETGVNQPQHF
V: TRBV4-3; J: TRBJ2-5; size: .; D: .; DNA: TGCGCCAGCAGCCAAGAGTTAGCCGGCGGGGAGACCCAGTACTTC; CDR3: CASSQELAGGETQYF
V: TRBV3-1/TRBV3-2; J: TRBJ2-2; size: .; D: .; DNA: TGTGCCAGCAGCCAAGGGGGCAGCTCGAACACCGGGGAGCTGTTTTTT; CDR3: CASSQGGSSNTGELFF
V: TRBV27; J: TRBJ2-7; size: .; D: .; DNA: TGTGCCAGCAGTTTATCGGGGCCGTTCTCCTACGAGCAGTACTTC; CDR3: CASSLSGPFSYEQYF
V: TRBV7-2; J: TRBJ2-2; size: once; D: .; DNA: TGTGCCAGCAGTCGAGGACAGACGAACACCGGGGAGCTGTTTTTT; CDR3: CASSRGQTNTGELFF
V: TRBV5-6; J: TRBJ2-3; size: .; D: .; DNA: TGTGCCAGCAGCTTCCGCTTTTTCTATGGAGCCCCCACAGATACGCAGTATTTT; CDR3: CASSFRFFYGAPTDTQYF
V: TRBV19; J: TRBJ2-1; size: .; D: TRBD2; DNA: TGTGCCAGTAGTAGACTAGCGGGAGTTTATGAGCAGTTCTTC; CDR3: CASSRLAGVYEQFF
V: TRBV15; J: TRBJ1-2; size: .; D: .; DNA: TGTGCCACCAGCAGGGACTACTATGGCTACACCTTC; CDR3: CATSRDYYGYTF
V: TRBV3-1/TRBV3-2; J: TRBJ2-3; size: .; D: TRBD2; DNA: TGTGCCAGCAGCCTAACTAGCGTAAGAAACACAGATACGCAGTATTTT; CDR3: CASSLTSVRNTDTQYF
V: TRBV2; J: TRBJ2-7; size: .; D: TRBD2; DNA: TGTGCCAGCAGTGGGCTAGCGGGCTCCTACGAGCAGTACTTC; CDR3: CASSGLAGSYEQYF
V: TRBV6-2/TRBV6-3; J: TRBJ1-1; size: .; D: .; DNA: TGTGCCAGCAGTTACAACAAAGGACACATGAACACTGAAGCTTTCTTT; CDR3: CASSYNKGHMNTEAFF
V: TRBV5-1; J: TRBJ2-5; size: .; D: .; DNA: TGCGCCAGCAGCTTGGGATTACGGAGACAGGAAGAGACCCAGTACTTC; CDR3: CASSLGLRRQEETQYF
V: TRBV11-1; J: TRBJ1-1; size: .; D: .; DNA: TGTGCCAGCAGCTCCGGTATTGGGGGGACCACTGAAGCTTTCTTT; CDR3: CASSSGIGGTTEAFF
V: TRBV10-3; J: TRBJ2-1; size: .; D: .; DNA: TGTGCCATCCGGGACACAGTCTCCTACAATGAGCAGTTCTTC; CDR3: CAIRDTVSYNEQFF
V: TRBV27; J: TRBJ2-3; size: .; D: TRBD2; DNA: TGTGCCAGCAGTAAAACCGGGACTAGCGGGAGAACAGATACGCAGTATTTT; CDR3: CASSKTGTSGRTDTQYF
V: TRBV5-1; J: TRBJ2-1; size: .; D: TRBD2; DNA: TGCGCCAGCAGCTTGAGACTAGCGGGAGGGCCGGATGAGCAGTTCTTC; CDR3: CASSLRLAGGPDEQFF
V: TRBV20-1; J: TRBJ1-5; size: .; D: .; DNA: TGCAGTGCTAGTTTTCCACGTGGACAAGTTCTAAATCAGCCCCAGCATTTT; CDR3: CSASFPRGQVLNQPQHF
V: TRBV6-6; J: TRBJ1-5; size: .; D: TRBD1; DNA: TGTGCCAGCAGTCGTTTGTCTACAGGGGTCTATAGCAATCAGCCCCAGCATTTT; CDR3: CASSRLSTGVYSNQPQHF
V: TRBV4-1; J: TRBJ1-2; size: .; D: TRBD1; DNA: TGCGCCAGCAGCGGATCAGACAGGGCCCCGACCAACTTC; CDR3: CASSGSDRAPTNF
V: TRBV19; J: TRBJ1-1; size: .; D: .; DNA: TGTGCCAGTAGCCTCATTTTGAGCACTGAAGCTTTCTTT; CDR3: CASSLILSTEAFF
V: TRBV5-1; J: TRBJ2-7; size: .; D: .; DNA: TGCGCCAGCAGCGTGGAGACTCAGAACTACGAGCAGTACTTC; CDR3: CASSVETQNYEQYF
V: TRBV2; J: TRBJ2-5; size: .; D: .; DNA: TGTGCCAGCAGTGAGCGATCGGTAACTGAGAATCGTGGCCAGTACTTC; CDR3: CASSERSVTENRGQYF
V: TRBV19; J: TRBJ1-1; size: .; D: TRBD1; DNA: TGTGCCAGTAGTTATGGGACAGCACCGTGGACTGAAGCTTTCTTT; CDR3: CASSYGTAPWTEAFF
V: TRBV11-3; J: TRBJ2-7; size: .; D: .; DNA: TGTGCCAGCAGCTTAGGTCTCAGTCAACGCCCCTACGAGCAGTACTTC; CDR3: CASSLGLSQRPYEQYF
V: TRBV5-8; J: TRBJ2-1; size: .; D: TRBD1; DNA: TGTGCCAGCAGCCACAGTACCGGGACAGGGAATTACAATGAGCAGTTCTTC; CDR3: CASSHSTGTGNYNEQFF
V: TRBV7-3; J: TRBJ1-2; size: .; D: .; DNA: TGTGCCAGCAGCTTGGCCCCCAGGGAAGGCTACACCTTC; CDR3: CASSLAPREGYTF
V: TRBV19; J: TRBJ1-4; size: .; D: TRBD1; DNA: TGTGCCACCCGAAGGACAGGGGCGGCTAATGAAAAACTGTTTTTT; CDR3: CATRRTGAANEKLFF
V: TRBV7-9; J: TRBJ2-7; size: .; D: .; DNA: TGTGCCAGCAGCCGGACAGAGGAATACGAGCAGTACTTC; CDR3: CASSRTEEYEQYF
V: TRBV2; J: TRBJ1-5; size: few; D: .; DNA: TGTGCCAGCAGGGAAGGACAGAACAATCAGCCCCAGCATTTT; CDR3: CASREGQNNQPQHF
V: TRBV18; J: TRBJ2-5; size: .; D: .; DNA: TGTGCCAGCTCACCAGGGCAGGGCAGGCTGGAGACCCAGTACTTC; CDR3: CASSPGQGRLETQYF
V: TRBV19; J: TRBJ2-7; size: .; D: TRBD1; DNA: TGTGCCAGTACTGGTCTGGGGCCGGACAGGAGCTCCTACGAGCAGTACTTC; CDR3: CASTGLGPDRSSYEQYF
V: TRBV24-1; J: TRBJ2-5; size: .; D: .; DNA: TGTGCCACCAGTGATTCCCTCCGGCCGCGGGGGACCCAGTACTTC; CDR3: CATSDSLRPRGTQYF
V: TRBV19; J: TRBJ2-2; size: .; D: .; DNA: TGTGCCAGTAGTCTTGACAAACGGAACACCGGGGAGCTGTTTTTT; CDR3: CASSLDKRNTGELFF